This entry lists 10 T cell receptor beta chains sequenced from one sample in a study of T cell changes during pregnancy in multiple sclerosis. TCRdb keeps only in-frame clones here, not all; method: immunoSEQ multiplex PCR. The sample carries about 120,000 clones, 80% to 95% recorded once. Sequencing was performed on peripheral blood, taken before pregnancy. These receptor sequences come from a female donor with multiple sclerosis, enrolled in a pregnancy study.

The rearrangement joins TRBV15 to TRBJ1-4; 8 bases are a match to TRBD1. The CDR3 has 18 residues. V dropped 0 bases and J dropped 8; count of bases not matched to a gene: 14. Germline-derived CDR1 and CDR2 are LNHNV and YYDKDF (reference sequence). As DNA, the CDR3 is TGTGCCACCAGCAGAGATTCGGCGGCCCGGACAGGGCTCGAAAAACTGTTTTTT. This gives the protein CATSRDSAARTGLEKLFF. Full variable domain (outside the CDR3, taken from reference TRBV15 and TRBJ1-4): DAMVIQNPRYQVTQFGKPVTLSCSQTLNHNVMYWYQQKSSQAPKLLFHYYDKDFNNEADTPDNFQSRRPNTSFCFLDIRSPGLGDTAMYLCATSRDSAARTGLEKLFFGSGTQLSVL.

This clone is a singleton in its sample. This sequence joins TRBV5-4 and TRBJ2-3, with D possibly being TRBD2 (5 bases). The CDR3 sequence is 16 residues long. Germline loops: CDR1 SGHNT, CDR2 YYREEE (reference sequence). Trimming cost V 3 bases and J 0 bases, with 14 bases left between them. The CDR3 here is CASSSASGSSTDTQYF. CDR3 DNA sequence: TGTGCCAGCAGCTCGGCCAGCGGTTCTAGCACAGATACGCAGTATTTT.

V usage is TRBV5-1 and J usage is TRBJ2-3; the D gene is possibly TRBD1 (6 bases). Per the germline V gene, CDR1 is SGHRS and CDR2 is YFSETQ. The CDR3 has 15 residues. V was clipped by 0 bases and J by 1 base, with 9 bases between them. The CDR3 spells CASSLGPGGTDTQYF. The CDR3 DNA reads TGCGCCAGCAGCTTGGGCCCAGGGGGCACAGATACGCAGTATTTT.

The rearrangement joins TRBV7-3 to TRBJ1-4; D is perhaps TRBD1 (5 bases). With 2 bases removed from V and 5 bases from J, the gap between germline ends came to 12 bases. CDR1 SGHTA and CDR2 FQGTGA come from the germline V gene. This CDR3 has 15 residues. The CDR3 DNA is TGTGCCAGCAGCTTAGCGGTGACAGAAAATGAAAAACTGTTTTTT. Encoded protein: CASSLAVTENEKLFF.

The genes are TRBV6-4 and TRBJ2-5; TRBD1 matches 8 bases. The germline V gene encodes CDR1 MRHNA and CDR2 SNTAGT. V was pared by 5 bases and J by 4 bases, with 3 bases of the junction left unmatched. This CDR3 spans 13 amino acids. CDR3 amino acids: CASSPGGRETQYF. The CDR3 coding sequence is TGTGCCAGCAGTCCAGGGGGCCGAGAGACCCAGTACTTC.

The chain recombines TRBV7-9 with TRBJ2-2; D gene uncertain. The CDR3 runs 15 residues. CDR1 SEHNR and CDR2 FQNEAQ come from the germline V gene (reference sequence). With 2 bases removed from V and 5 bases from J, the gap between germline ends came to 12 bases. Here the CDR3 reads CASSLSLPVTGELFF. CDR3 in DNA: TGTGCCAGCAGCTTAAGCCTACCTGTAACCGGGGAGCTGTTTTTT.

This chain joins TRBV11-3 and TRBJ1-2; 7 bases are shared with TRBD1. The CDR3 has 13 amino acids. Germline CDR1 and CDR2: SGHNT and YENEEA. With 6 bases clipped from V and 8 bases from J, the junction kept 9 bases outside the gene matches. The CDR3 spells CASSLGDSAGYTF. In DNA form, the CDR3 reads TGTGCCAGCAGTCTCGGGGACAGCGCGGGCTACACCTTC. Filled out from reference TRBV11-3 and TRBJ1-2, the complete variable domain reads EAGVVQSPRYKIIEKKQPVAFWCNPISGHNTLYWYLQNLGQGPELLIRYENEEAVDDSQLPKDRFSAERLKGVDSTLKIQPAELGDSAVYLCASSLGDSAGYTFGSGTRLTVV.

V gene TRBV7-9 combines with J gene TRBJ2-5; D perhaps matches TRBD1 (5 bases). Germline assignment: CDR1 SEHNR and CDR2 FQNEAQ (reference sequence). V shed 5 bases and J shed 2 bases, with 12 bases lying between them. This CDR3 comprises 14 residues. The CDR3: CASSPMGRQETQYF. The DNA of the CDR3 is TGTGCCAGCAGCCCCATGGGGCGACAAGAGACCCAGTACTTC.

The CDR3 protein is CASSYAGGEETQYF. CDR3 sequence (DNA): TGTGCCAGCAGTTACGCTGGGGGCGAAGAGACCCAGTACTTC. The chain has TRBV6-6 and TRBJ2-5, with D perhaps TRBD1 (6 bases). Deletions cut 2 bases from V and 3 bases from J, with 10 bases between. The CDR3 extends over 14 amino acids. Per the germline V gene, CDR1 is MNHNY and CDR2 is SVGAGI (reference sequence).

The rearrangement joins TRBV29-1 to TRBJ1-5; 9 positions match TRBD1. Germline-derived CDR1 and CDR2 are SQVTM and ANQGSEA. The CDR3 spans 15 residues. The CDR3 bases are TGCACCACCATCACGGACAGGGGATGTGATCAGCCCCAGCATTTT. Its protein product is CTTITDRGCDQPQHF.